The next 17 T cell receptor beta chains were all read from a single sample in a study of shared clonotypes between healthy human individuals. Produced via immunoSEQ multiplex PCR; TCRdb's table is partial and in-frame only. The data show roughly 450,000 clones, with 79% seen just once and 13% held by the top ten. The specimen sequenced was PBMCs. All receptors derive from a woman aged 35 to 49 in good health. Some clones in this sample may be carry-over from other donors' samples.

The V gene is TRBV19, the J gene TRBJ1-5; 8 bases match TRBD1. This CDR3 region has 16 residues. In germline, CDR1 is LNHDA, CDR2 SQIVND (reference sequence). With V trimmed by 7 bases and J by 7 bases, 15 bases remained unmatched. Written as DNA, the CDR3 is TGTGCCAGTACCAAATTTCCAGGGGGCCCGGCGCAGCCCCAGCATTTT. Its translation: CASTKFPGGPAQPQHF.

The rearrangement joins TRBV4-2 to TRBJ1-5; weak D call: TRBD1 (5 bases). The ends were cut back, 3 bases at V and 4 bases at J, with 7 bases in the middle. This CDR3 comprises 13 residues. CDR1 LGHNA and CDR2 YNFKEQ come from the germline V gene. CDR3 region: CASSQGVNQPQHF. The CDR3 DNA reads as TGTGCCAGCAGCCAGGGGGTAAATCAGCCCCAGCATTTT.

This clone has just a few counts. The chain links TRBV2 to TRBJ2-7; 12 nucleotides match TRBD1. The germline CDR1 and CDR2 sequences are SNHLY and FYNNEI. J was trimmed by 6 bases and V by 2 bases; bases with no gene match: 8. The CDR3 has 16 residues. Here the CDR3 DNA reads TGTGCCAGCAGTGAACAGTTGGGGACAGGGGGCTCCGAGCAGTACTTC. Its protein product is CASSEQLGTGGSEQYF.

This chain uses TRBV19 with TRBJ2-2, with 8 bases identical to TRBD2. The CDR3 loop spans 15 amino acids. V was clipped by 7 bases and J by 6 bases; unmatched bases: 10. CDR1 is LNHDA and CDR2 is SQIVND in the germline V gene (reference sequence). DNA of the CDR3: TGTGCCAGTACCCATTCGGGGGGGCAGGCCGGGGAGCTGTTTTTT. This codes for CASTHSGGQAGELFF.

This chain connects TRBV2 to TRBJ2-5, with TRBD1 identical over 8 bases. The DNA end lines up better with TRBJ2-7; the J call may be wrong. CDR3 length: 12 residues. CDR1 is SNHLY, CDR2 FYNNEI, per germline. In DNA, the CDR3 is TGTGCCAGCCTTGGACAGGGCTACGAGCAGTACTTC. Residues: CASLGQGYEQYF.

The chain joins TRBV30 to TRBJ2-5, with 10 bases matching TRBD2. V was clipped by 5 bases and J by 1 base; unmatched bases: 13. Per the germline V gene, CDR1 is GTSNPN and CDR2 is SVGIG (reference sequence). The CDR3 sequence is 17 residues long. Here the CDR3 DNA reads TGTGCCTGGGGGCGGCCTAGCGGGAGTGGGCGCCAAGAGACCCAGTACTTC. Encoded protein: CAWGRPSGSGRQETQYF.

V and J are TRBV4-3 and TRBJ2-1; D is tentatively TRBD1 or TRBD2 (5 bases each). The CDR3 runs 12 residues. Trimming cost V 0 bases and J 9 bases, with 6 bases left between them. Germline V gene sequence: CDR1 LGHNA, CDR2 YSLEER. CDR3 nucleotide sequence: TGCGCCAGCAGCCAAGATGGGACTGAGCAGTTCTTC. Encoded protein: CASSQDGTEQFF.

This chain joins TRBV5-1 and TRBJ2-2, with no clear D. Trimming removed 4 bases from V and 2 bases from J, with 3 bases in between. CDR1 is SGHRS, CDR2 YFSETQ, per germline. This CDR3 has 12 amino acids. The CDR3 DNA reads as TGCGCCAGCAGCCGTAACACCGGGGAGCTGTTTTTT. This codes for CASSRNTGELFF.

This clone is a singleton in its sample. The genes are TRBV4-3 and TRBJ2-3; maybe TRBD1 (5 bases). CDR1 and CDR2 (germline): LGHNA, YSLEER. V was pared by 1 base and J by 4 bases, with 12 bases between. The length of the CDR3 is 15 residues. The CDR3 loop reads CASSQVGRGPDTQYF. In DNA, the CDR3 is TGCGCCAGCAGCCAAGTGGGTAGGGGCCCAGATACGCAGTATTTT.

The rearrangement links TRBV5-4 to TRBJ1-2; 9 bases match TRBD1. V trimming: 2 bases; J trimming: 8 bases; junction bases outside the gene matches: 10. CDR3 length equals 15 residues. Germline V CDR1 and CDR2: SGHNT, YYREEE (reference sequence). The CDR3 DNA sequence: TGTGCCAGCAGCTTAAATATTGGGACAGGGAGCGGCTACACCTTC. This gives the protein CASSLNIGTGSGYTF.

The V gene is TRBV9, the J gene TRBJ1-3; D perhaps matches TRBD1 (5 bases). V was cut by 6 bases and J by 6 bases, with 19 bases left in between. This CDR3 spans 15 amino acids. Germline CDR1 is SGDLS and CDR2 is YYNGEE. CDR3 residues: CASTPGGYFENTIYF. The CDR3 nucleotides read TGTGCCAGCACGCCGGGGGGATATTTCGAAAACACCATATATTTT.

In DNA form, the CDR3 reads TGTGCCAGCAGTCTACAGGGCGCGACCGCTGGCTACACCTTC. Its protein is CASSLQGATAGYTF. J is TRBJ1-2 and V is TRBV6-5, with D possibly matching TRBD1 (6 bases). V lost 5 bases to trimming and J lost 7 bases, with 17 bases between them. CDR1 and CDR2 from the germline V gene are MNHEY and SVGAGI. The CDR3 contains 14 residues.

This chain joins TRBV4-3 and TRBJ2-3; no clear D gene. The CDR3 has 15 amino acids. The V gene lost 4 bases and the J gene lost 1 base, with 12 bases spanning the gap. CDR1 is LGHNA and CDR2 is YSLEER in the germline V gene. The CDR3 DNA follows: TGCGCCAGCAGCCTTGGGATTACCGGCACAGATACGCAGTATTTT. It is translated as CASSLGITGTDTQYF.

The V and J genes are TRBV30 and TRBJ2-3; 11 nucleotides align to TRBD2. This CDR3 has 16 residues. The V segment lost 2 bases and the J segment 0 bases; nucleotides outside the gene matches: 4. The germline CDR1 and CDR2 sequences are GTSNPN and SVGIG (reference sequence). DNA of the CDR3: TGTGCCTGGAGTCCAGGACTAGCGGGTAGCACAGATACGCAGTATTTT. Its translation: CAWSPGLAGSTDTQYF.

Remarks on this clone: A much larger clonotype is one base distant, so this may be a read error. The rearrangement links TRBV5-1 to TRBJ2-1; 10 positions agree with TRBD2. V was clipped by 2 bases and J by 2 bases; unmatched bases: 7. The CDR3 has 17 amino acids. The germline CDR1 and CDR2 sequences are SGHRS and YFSETQ. The CDR3 is CASSLTSGKAPYNEQFF. In DNA form, the CDR3 reads TGCGCCAGCAGCTTAACTAGCGGGAAGGCCCCCTACAATGAGCAGTTCTTC.

This chain uses TRBV13 with TRBJ1-2; 7 positions match TRBD1. CDR1 and CDR2 (germline): PRHDT, FYEKMQ (reference sequence). V was pared by 6 bases and J by 7 bases, with 11 bases of the junction left unmatched. CDR3 length: 14 amino acids. The CDR3, as DNA: TGTGCCAGCAGGCCAGAAGGGGGCGTTAGTGGCTACACCTTC. The encoded protein is CASRPEGGVSGYTF.

The J gene is TRBJ2-7, the V gene TRBV7-8; maybe TRBD2 (5 bases). The CDR3 spans 15 residues. Germline-derived CDR1 and CDR2 are SGHVS and FQNEAQ. V shed 7 bases and J shed 5 bases, with 21 bases lying between them. The CDR3 reads CASNLAAGGYHEQYF. DNA of the CDR3: TGTGCCAGCAACCTCGCTGCAGGAGGTTACCACGAGCAGTACTTC.